Detailed here is one TCR beta chain. Its antigen remains unidentified. The sample comes from a study of TIL therapy for anti-PD-1-resistant metastatic lung cancer. The immunoSEQ assay was v3. Libraries were sequenced to approximately 2 million read pairs (survey) or about 4.5-6 million (deep). The data were produced by immunoSEQ multiplex PCR, yet TCRdb's version contains in-frame clones alone and is incomplete. The sample gives several thousand clones, just under 75% of which show up once; 7% is in the top ten. The time point denotes: pre-treatment sample, taken before nivolumab and TIL therapy. The tumor samples were excised metastases, mostly pleural nodules or supraclavicular lymph nodes. Findings and caveats of the study: TIL cultures after expansion showed higher clonality and lower diversity than baseline tumor (median about 6% vs 30%).

Germline loops: CDR1 SGHVS, CDR2 FQNEAQ. V shed 2 bases, J shed 8 bases, and the junction held 2 bases outside the gene matches. This CDR3 region has 13 residues. The material sequenced was tumor tissue, taken at baseline. The clonotype originates from a person aged 25 to 79 with non-small cell lung cancer. The chain employs TRBV7-8 and TRBJ2-1, with 8 bases lining up with TRBD2. The CDR3 DNA is TGTGCCAGCAGCTTAACTAGCGGCGATGAGCAGTTCTTC. This sequence encodes CASSLTSGDEQFF.